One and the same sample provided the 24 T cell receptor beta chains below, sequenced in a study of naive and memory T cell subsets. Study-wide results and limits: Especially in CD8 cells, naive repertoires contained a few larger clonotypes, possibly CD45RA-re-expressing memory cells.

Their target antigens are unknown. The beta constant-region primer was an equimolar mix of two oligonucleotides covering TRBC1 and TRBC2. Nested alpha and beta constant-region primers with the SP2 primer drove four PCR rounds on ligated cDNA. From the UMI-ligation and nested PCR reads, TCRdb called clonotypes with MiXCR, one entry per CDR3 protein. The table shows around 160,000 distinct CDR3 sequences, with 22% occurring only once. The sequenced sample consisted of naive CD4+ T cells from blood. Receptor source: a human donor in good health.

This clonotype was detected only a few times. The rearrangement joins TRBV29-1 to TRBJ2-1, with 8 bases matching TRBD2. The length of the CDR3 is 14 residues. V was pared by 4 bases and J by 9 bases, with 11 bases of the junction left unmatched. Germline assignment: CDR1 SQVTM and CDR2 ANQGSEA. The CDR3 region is CSVVGWGLVVEQFF. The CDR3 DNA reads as TGCAGCGTTGTGGGTTGGGGACTAGTGGTTGAGCAGTTCTTC.

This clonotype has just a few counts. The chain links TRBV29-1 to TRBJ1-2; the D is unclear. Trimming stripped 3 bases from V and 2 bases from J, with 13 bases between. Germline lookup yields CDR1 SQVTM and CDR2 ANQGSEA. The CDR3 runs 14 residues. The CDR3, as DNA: TGCAGCGTTGACATGGCGAGTCGCAACTATGGCTACACCTTC. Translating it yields CSVDMASRNYGYTF.

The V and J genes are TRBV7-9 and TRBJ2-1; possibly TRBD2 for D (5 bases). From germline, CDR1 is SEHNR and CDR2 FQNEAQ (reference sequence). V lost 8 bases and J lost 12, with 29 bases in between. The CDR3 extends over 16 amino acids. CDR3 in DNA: TGTGCCAGCCGAGGATCGGGATCCCCGTTTTACTTATTGCAGTTCTTC. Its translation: CASRGSGSPFYLLQFF.

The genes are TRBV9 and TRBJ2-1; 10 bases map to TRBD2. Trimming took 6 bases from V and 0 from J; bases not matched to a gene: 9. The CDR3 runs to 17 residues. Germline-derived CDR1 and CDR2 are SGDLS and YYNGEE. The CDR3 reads CASTKGLAEISYNEQFF. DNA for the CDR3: TGTGCCAGCACGAAAGGACTAGCGGAAATCTCCTACAATGAGCAGTTCTTC.

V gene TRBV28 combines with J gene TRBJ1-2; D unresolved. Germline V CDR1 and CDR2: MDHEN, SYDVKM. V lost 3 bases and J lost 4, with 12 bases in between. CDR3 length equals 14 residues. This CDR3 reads CASSFTVGGYGYTF. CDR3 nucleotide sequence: TGTGCCAGCAGTTTTACGGTTGGAGGCTATGGCTACACCTTC.

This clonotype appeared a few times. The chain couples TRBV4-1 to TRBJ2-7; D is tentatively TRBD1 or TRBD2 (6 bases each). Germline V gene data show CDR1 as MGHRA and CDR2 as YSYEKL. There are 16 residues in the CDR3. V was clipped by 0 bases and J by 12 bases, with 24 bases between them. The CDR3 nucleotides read TGCGCCAGCAGCCAAGATTGGGGGGCCCTCACCTATCCGTCGTACTTC. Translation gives CASSQDWGALTYPSYF.

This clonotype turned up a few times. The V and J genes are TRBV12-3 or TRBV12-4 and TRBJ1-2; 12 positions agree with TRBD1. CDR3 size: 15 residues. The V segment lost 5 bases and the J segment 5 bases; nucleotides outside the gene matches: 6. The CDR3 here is CASSGPGQGAYGYTF. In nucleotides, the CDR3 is TGTGCCAGCAGTGGACCGGGACAGGGGGCTTATGGCTACACCTTC.

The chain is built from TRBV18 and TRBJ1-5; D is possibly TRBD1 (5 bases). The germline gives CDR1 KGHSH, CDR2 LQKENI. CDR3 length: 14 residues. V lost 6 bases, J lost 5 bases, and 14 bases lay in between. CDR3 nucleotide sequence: TGTGCCAGCTCTCAGGGACGGAAGGATCAGCCCCAGCATTTT. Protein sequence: CASSQGRKDQPQHF.

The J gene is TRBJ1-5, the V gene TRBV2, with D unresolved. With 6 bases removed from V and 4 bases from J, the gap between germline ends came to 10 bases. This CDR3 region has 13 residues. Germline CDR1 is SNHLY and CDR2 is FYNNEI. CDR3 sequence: CASRDLANQPQHF. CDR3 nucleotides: TGTGCCAGCAGAGATTTAGCGAATCAGCCCCAGCATTTT.

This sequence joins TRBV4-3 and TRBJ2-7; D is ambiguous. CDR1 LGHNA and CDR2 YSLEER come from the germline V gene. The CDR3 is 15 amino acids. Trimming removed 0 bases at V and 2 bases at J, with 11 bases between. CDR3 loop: CASSQDWSATYEQYF. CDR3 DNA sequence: TGCGCCAGCAGCCAAGATTGGTCAGCAACCTACGAGCAGTACTTC.

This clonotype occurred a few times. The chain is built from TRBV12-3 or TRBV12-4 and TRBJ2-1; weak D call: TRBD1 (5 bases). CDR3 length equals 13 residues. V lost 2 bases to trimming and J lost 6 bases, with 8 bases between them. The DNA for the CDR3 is TGTGCCAGCAGTTTAAAGACAGTCAATGAGCAGTTCTTC. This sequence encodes CASSLKTVNEQFF.

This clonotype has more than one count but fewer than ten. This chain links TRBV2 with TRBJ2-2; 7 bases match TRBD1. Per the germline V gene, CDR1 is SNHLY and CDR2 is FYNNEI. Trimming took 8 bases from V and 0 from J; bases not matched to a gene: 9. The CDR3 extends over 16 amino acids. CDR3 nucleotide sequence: TGTGCCAGCCGACACAGGGACAGCACGAACACCGGGGAGCTGTTTTTT. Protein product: CASRHRDSTNTGELFF.

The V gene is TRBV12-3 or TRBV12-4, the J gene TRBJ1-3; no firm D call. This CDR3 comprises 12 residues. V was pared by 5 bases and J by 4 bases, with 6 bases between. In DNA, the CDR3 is TGTGCCAGCAGTAGACAAGGAAACACCATATATTTT. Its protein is CASSRQGNTIYF.

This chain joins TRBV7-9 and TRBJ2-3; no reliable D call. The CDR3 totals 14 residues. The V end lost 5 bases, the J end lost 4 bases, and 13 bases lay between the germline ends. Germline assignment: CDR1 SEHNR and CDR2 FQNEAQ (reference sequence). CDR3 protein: CASSPRDLADTQYF. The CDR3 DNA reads TGTGCCAGCAGCCCCCGAGATCTCGCAGATACGCAGTATTTT.

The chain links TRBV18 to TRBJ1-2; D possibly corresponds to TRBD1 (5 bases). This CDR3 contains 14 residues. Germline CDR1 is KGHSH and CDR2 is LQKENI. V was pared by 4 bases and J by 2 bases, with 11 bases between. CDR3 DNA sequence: TGTGCCAGCTCACTCAGGGCCGAAAACTATGGCTACACCTTC. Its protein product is CASSLRAENYGYTF.

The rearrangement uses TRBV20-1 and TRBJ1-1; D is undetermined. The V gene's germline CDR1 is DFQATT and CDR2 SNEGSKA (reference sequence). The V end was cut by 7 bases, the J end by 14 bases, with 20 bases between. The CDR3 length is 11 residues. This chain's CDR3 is CSGPAGTRVFF. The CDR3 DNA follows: TGCAGTGGCCCTGCCGGAACGCGGGTGTTCTTT.

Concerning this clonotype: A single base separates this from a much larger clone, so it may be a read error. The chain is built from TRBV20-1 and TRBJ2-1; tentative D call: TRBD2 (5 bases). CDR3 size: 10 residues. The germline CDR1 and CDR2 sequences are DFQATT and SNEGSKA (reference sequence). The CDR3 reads CSSGGYEQFF. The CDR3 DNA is TGCAGCAGCGGAGGCTATGAGCAGTTCTTC.

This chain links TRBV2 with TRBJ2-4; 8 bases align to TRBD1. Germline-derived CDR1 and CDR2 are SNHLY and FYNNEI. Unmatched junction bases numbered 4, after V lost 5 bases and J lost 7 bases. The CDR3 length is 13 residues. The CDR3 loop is CASSSTGGNIQYF. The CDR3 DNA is TGTGCCAGCAGTAGTACAGGGGGGAACATTCAGTACTTC.

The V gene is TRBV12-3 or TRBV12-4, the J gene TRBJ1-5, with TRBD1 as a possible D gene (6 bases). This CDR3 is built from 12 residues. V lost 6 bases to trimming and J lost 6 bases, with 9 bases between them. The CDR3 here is CASRGGGQPQHF. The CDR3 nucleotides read TGTGCCAGCAGGGGGGGCGGTCAGCCCCAGCATTTT.

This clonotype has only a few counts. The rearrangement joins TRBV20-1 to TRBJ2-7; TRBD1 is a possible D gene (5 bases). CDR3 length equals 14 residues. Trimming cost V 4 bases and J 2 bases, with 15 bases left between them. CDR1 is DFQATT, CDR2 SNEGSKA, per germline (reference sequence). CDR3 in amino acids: CSATKDTAPYEQYF. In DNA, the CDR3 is TGCAGTGCTACAAAGGACACCGCGCCCTACGAGCAGTACTTC.

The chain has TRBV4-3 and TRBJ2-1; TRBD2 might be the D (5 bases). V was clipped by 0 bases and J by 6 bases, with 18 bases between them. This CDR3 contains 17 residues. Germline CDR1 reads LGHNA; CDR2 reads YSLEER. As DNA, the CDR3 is TGCGCCAGCAGCCAAGATCGGAGAGGGTGGGGTCCCAATGAGCAGTTCTTC. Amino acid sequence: CASSQDRRGWGPNEQFF.

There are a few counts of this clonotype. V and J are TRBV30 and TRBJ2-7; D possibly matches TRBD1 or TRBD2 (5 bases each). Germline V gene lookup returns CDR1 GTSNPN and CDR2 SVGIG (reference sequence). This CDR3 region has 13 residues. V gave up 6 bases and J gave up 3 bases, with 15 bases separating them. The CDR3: CACRDALFYEQYF. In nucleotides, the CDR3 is TGTGCCTGCCGGGACGCCCTATTCTACGAGCAGTACTTC.

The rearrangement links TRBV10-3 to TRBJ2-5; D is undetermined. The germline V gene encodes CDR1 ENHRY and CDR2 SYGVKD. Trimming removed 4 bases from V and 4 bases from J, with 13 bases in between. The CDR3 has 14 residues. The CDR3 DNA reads TGTGCCATCAGTGGCTTCGACTCGCCAGAGACCCAGTACTTC. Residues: CAISGFDSPETQYF.

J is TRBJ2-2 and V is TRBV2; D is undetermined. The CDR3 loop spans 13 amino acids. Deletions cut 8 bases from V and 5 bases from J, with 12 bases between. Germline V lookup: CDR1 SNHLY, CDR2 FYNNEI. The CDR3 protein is CASGQEVTGELFF. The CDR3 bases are TGTGCCAGCGGGCAGGAAGTAACCGGGGAGCTGTTTTTT.